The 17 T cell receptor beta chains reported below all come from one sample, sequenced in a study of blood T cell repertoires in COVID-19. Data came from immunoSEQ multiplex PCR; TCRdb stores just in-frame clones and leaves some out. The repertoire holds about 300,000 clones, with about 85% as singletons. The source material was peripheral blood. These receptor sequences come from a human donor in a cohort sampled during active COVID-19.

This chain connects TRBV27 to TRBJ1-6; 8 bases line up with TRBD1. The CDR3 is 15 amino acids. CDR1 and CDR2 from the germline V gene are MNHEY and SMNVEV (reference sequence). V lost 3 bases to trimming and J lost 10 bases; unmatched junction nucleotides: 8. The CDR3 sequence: CASSFEGQVLSPLHF. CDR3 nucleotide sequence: TGTGCCAGCAGTTTTGAGGGACAGGTTCTCTCACCCCTCCACTTT.

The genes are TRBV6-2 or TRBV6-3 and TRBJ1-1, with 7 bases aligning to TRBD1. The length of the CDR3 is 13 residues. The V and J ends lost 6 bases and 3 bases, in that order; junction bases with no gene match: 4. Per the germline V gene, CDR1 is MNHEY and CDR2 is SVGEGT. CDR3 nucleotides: TGTGCCAGCAGCACCGACAGGGACACTGAAGCTTTCTTT. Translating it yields CASSTDRDTEAFF.

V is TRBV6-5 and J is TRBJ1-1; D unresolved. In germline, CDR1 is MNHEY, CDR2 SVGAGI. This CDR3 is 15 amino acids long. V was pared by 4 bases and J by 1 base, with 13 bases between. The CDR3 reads CASSLGPTGNTEAFF. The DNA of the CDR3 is TGTGCCAGCAGTTTGGGCCCAACCGGGAACACTGAAGCTTTCTTT.

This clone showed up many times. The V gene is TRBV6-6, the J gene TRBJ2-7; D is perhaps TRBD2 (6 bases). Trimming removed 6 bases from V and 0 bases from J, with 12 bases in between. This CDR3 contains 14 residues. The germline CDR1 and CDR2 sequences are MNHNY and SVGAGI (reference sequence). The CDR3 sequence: CASRDYSPSYEQYF. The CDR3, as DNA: TGTGCCAGCAGGGACTACTCCCCCTCCTACGAGCAGTACTTC.

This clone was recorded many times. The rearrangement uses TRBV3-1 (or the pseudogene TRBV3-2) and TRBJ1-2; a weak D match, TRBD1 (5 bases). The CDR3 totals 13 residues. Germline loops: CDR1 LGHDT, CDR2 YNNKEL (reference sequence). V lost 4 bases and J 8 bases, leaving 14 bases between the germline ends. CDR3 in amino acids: CASSPSGWEGYTF. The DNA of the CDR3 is TGTGCCAGCAGCCCCTCAGGGTGGGAAGGCTACACCTTC.

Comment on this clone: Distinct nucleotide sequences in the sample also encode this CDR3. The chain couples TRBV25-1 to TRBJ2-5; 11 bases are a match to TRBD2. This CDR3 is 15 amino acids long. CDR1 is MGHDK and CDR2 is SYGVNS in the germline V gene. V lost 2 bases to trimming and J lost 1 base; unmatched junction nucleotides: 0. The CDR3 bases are TGTGCCAGCAGTGAAGGGACTAGCGGCCAAGAGACCCAGTACTTC. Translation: CASSEGTSGQETQYF.

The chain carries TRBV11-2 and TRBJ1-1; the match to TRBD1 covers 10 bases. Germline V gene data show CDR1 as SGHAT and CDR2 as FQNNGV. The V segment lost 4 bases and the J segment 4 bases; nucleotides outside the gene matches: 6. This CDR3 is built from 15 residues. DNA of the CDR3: TGTGCCAGCAGCTACCGGGACAGGGGTTTCACTGAAGCTTTCTTT. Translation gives CASSYRDRGFTEAFF. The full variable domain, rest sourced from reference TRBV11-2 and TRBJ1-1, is EAGVAQSPRYKIIEKRQSVAFWCNPISGHATLYWYQQILGQGPKLLIQFQNNGVVDDSQLPKDRFSAERLKGVDSTLKIQPAKLEDSAVYLCASSYRDRGFTEAFFGQGTRLTVV.

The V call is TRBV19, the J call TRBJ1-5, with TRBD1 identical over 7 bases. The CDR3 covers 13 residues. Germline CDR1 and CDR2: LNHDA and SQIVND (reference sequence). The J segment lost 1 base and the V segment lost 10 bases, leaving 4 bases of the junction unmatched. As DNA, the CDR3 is TGTGCCACCTCGGGACAGAGCAATCAGCCCCAGCATTTT. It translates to CATSGQSNQPQHF.

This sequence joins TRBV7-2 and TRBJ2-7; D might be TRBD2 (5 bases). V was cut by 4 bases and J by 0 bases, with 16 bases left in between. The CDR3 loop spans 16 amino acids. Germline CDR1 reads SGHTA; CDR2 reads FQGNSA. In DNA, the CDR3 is TGTGCCAGCAGCTCACTAGTGGCTAGGAGCTCCTACGAGCAGTACTTC. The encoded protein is CASSSLVARSSYEQYF.

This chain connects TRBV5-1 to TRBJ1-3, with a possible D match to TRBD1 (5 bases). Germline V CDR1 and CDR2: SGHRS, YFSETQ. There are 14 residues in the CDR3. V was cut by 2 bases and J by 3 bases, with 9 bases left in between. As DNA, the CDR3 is TGCGCCAGCAGCTTTGGGCAGGGTGGAAACACCATATATTTT. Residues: CASSFGQGGNTIYF. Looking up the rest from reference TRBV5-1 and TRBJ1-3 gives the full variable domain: KAGVTQTPRYLIKTRGQQVTLSCSPISGHRSVSWYQQTPGQGLQFLFEYFSETQRNKGNFPGRFSGRQFSNSRSEMNVSTLELGDSALYLCASSFGQGGNTIYFGEGSWLTVV.

Written as DNA, the CDR3 is TGTGCCAGCAGTTGGGGCGGGAGTGGCTACAATGAGCAGTTCTTC. Protein: CASSWGGSGYNEQFF. This chain links TRBV6-2 or TRBV6-3 with TRBJ2-1; 7 bases align to TRBD2. V was clipped by 4 bases and J by 3 bases; unmatched bases: 6. The CDR3 has 15 residues. CDR1 is MNHEY and CDR2 is SVGEGT in the germline V gene.

CDR3 DNA sequence: TGCGCCAGCGCCGACTGGACAGGGCGGTATAGCAATCAGCCCCAGCATTTT. This translates into CASADWTGRYSNQPQHF. This chain connects TRBV10-2 to TRBJ1-5; 8 bases match TRBD1. V lost 8 bases, J lost 0 bases, and 12 bases stayed unmatched. The CDR3 loop spans 17 amino acids. Germline CDR1 and CDR2: WSHSY and SAAADI.

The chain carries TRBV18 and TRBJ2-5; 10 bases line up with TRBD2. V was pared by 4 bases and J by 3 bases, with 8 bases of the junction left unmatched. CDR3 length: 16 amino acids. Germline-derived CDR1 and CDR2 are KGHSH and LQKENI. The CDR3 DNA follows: TGTGCCAGCTCACAATCCGGGACTAGCGCAAAAGAGACCCAGTACTTC. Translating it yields CASSQSGTSAKETQYF.

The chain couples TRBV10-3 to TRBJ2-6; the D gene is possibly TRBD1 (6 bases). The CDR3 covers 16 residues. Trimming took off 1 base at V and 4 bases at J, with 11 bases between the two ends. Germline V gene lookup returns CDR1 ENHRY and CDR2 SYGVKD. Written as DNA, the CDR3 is TGTGCCATCAGTGAGTGGACAGTCTCGGGGGCCAACGTCCTGACTTTC. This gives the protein CAISEWTVSGANVLTF.

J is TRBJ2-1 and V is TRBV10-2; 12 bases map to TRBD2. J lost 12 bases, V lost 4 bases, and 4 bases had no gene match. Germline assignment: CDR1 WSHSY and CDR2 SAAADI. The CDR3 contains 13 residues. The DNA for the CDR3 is TGCGCCAGCAGTGCTGGACTAGCGGGACTGCAGTTCTTC. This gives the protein CASSAGLAGLQFF.

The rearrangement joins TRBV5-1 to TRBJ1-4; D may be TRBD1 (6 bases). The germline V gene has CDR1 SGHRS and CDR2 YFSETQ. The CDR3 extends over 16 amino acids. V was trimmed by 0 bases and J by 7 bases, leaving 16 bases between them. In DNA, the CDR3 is TGCGCCAGCAGCTTGGAGACAGTGGGGGCGGGTGAAAAACTGTTTTTT. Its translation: CASSLETVGAGEKLFF.

CDR3 residues: CASSLGPAWGYTF. CDR3 nucleotides: TGTGCCAGCAGTTTAGGCCCCGCCTGGGGCTACACCTTC. V is TRBV28 and J is TRBJ1-2; no definite D call. CDR3 length equals 13 residues. Germline V gene sequence: CDR1 MDHEN, CDR2 SYDVKM. Trimming stripped 2 bases from V and 8 bases from J, with 12 bases between.